The clone carrying this TCR beta chain has a single count. Its cognate antigen is unknown. The data were obtained in a study of T cell responses to AZD1222 COVID-19 vaccine. Findings of the study overall: Baseline seropositivity characterized only six AZD1222 recipients. Spike was spanned by vaccine-associated CD4 TCRs, which were dominant at 160-218 and 743-854.

Data came from immunoSEQ multiplex PCR; TCRdb stores just in-frame clones and leaves some out. Found here are about 120,000 clones, approximately 86% of them singletons; the top ten hold 5% to 7%. Trimming cost V 4 bases and J 6 bases, with 14 bases left between them. This CDR3 comprises 14 residues. Germline loops: CDR1 SGHDT, CDR2 YYEEEE. Sequences were derived from peripheral blood, sampled on day 0 of AZD1222 vaccination. The chain carries TRBV5-6 and TRBJ2-1; maybe TRBD2 (6 bases). The TCR was taken from an adult in good health. The CDR3 here is CASSPGDGPNEQFF. The CDR3 nucleotides are TGTGCCAGCAGCCCGGGGGACGGACCCAATGAGCAGTTCTTC.